Listed here is a single T cell receptor (beta chain). Its antigen is currently unknown. Each of the patients experienced relapse following autologous stem cell transplantation, and their brentuximab vedotin exposure differed. The germline V gene has CDR1 SGHRS and CDR2 YFSETQ. This CDR3 contains 14 residues. V lost 0 bases to trimming and J lost 2 bases; unmatched junction nucleotides: 1. This sample was included in a study of PD-1 blockade in classical Hodgkin lymphoma. Study information: On a schedule of every 2 weeks, patients received nivolumab 3 mg/kg intravenously.

Findings and limits, study-wide: The CD4+ diversity rise by C4D1 was clearest in complete responders. Relapsed/refractory patients reportedly had lower baseline diversity than newly diagnosed patients. Patients were excluded if nivolumab began under 1 year after ASCT (the autologous transplant).

Clones were sequenced by immunoSEQ multiplex PCR, and TCRdb holds only the in-frame ones, with some missing. The table has under 15,000 clones, roughly four fifths seen once. The sample was peripheral blood mononuclear cells (PBMCs), taken at baseline. The genes are TRBV5-1 and TRBJ2-7, with TRBD1 matching 8 bases. This TCR was sampled from a human donor with classical Hodgkin lymphoma. CDR3 region: CASSLGQGPYEQYF. The CDR3 DNA reads TGCGCCAGCAGCTTGGGACAGGGGCCCTACGAGCAGTACTTC.